This entry concerns a single TCR beta chain. Its antigen remains undetermined. No much larger clone exists at a distance of one base, and base qualities are not known. The source of the sample is a study of cytomegalovirus exposure and HLA in healthy donors (dated by TCRdb to the late 2010s). Describing the broader study: According to an earlier analysis of 587 of the donors, roughly 180 million T cells yielded 120 million or so unique TCR beta sequences and 250 to 350 Gb of sequence data. Besides the first cohort of more than 650 subjects, a separate validation cohort made up of around 120 different subjects was used. The number of typed donors differed by locus: roughly 629-630 for A, B, C, DRB1 and DQB1; approximately 540 for DQA1; approximately 600 for DPA1; and some 450 for DPB1. In an earlier analysis of 550 to 700 of the donors, high-throughput TCR beta sequencing was used to judge whether each TCR beta V gene segment behaved as functional or pseudogenic. The study used immunosequencing to profile the T cell repertoires of approximately 690 subjects and linked those repertoires to cytomegalovirus serostatus. All discovery cohort repertoires had been generated on a single sequencing platform. A few DR-DQ haplotypes were handled as single units for association and clustering because linkage in the cohort was strong. The study combined high-throughput TCR immunosequencing, statistical association of individual TCRs with disease status, and machine learning to predict cytomegalovirus infection status. A later analysis re-analyzed previously published TCR beta repertoires from about 730 donors and added high-resolution HLA genotyping to study TCR occurrence patterns. An early release covering roughly 640 HLA-typed donors comprised about 310 gigabases of sequencing data and roughly 86 million unique TCR sequences. Donor age, sex, ethnicity and CMV serostatus were compiled together with the repertoire data. The study aimed to test whether signatures of past pathogen exposure could be identified by cataloging public T cell receptors. Among under 450 genotyped donors of the cohort, an average of about 240,000 unique TCR beta nucleotide sequences were sequenced per donor, roughly a sixth of them non-productive. Of the roughly 400 genotyped donors, around 81% fell in the genetic ancestry cluster associated with self-reported Caucasian donors. In the later analysis, no new phenotypic data were used to find candidate immune exposures; instead, reliance was placed on TCR beta sequences and their occurrence across donors. A later genetic analysis took genome-wide SNP genotypes for about three fifths of the roughly 670 donors and used that subset as a discovery cohort. HLA typing included class I and class II loci at four-digit resolution. What the authors observed across the whole study: A later analysis found that most CMV-associated TCR beta chains appeared HLA-restricted, with HLA associations seemingly driven largely by CMV exposure. This cohort had only TCR beta chains sequenced, and the lack of alpha or paired-chain data limited which features could be detected. Some IMGT-functional V segments, including TRBV6-2 and TRBV6-3, could not be told apart with the 87-base-pair reads, so those segments were excluded. Several of the top co-occurrence clusters appeared to be linked to parvovirus B19, influenza, CMV and Epstein-Barr virus, according to a later analysis. Roughly uniform sequencing depth across donors was assumed in presence/absence analyses, although this assumption may not hold. Because HLA typing was unavailable for some donors at each locus, only the typed subset was used in association tests. CMV serostatus was the only immune exposure information available for the cohort. A total of 150 to 200 TCR beta chains were listed by the study as associated with cytomegalovirus. V-gene and J-gene trimming of TCR beta chains was associated with a missense DCLRE1C variant in a later genetic analysis, and the association was replicated in an independent cohort. Cytomegalovirus status was reported to be diagnosed by the classifier with high specificity and sensitivity in both the original and validation cohorts. In a later analysis, TCR association rates were found to vary across HLA loci, with the most associated TCRs seen for DRB1 alleles and the fewest for HLA-C alleles. A later genetic analysis reported fewer N-insertions in productive TCRs among donors in an Asian-associated ancestry cluster than the approximately 700-donor mean. Fewer than 20 rarely observed V segments, including chromosome 9 orphons, were excluded from the earlier analysis of approximately 500 of the donors because counts were too low. When HLA alleles, especially DR and DQ, strongly co-occurred, TCR associations were difficult to assign to individual alleles. In a later analysis, HLA-associated TCR beta chains were found to be more clonally expanded and to have lower generation probabilities than equally common non-associated chains. The authors suggested that the approach could potentially be generalized to other disease states and immunological phenotypes. In an earlier analysis of around 600 of the donors, most TCR beta V segments were observed in productive rearrangements about 90% or about 30% of the time, broadly matching IMGT annotations. Most TCR sequences were seen in very few donors, while some public TCRs were found in many individuals. In vitro tests confirmed that a few of the cytomegalovirus-associated TCR beta chains recognize cytomegalovirus antigens. In a later analysis, around 15,000 TCR beta sequences were associated with specific HLA alleles at a false discovery rate of 0.05. Correlated functional status among segregating V segments might be attributable to linkage disequilibrium, but an unknown experimental factor could not be ruled out. A cluster of highly shared sequence variants was judged likely to represent a technical artifact of the sequencing pipeline. A further reported finding was that TCR beta sequences accurately predicted the HLA-A and HLA-B alleles for most subjects in the first cohort.

The CDR3 covers 12 residues, taking in both the cysteine and the phenylalanine. Left in the record is the CDR3 DNA by itself, 36 bases read in frame from the first base. Trimming takes 3 bases from V and 4 bases from J, and the germline ends sit 5 bases apart. The germline V gene yields SGDLS for CDR1 and YYNGEE for CDR2. Libraries came from the immunoSEQ multiplex PCR assay. A mixture of 60 forward primers for TCR Vbeta segments and 13 reverse primers for TCR Jbeta segments was used in the multiplex PCR. The CDR3 region of rearranged TCR beta genes was amplified from genomic DNA by a multiplex PCR assay. The amplified TCR beta libraries were sequenced on the Illumina HiSeq System as 87-base-pair reads. In the original analysis: In a later analysis, approximately 74 million unique TCR beta chains were counted across the approximately 640 repertoires, and about 10 million of these chains were shared by at least two donors. To remove PCR and sequencing errors, raw reads were error-corrected and collapsed into unique sequences using a nearest-neighbor algorithm that merged closely related sequences. V, D and J gene segments were assigned by aligning CDR3 sequences to IMGT reference sequences. For a sequence to be retained, at least a six-nucleotide match to both a V gene segment and a J gene segment was required. Rearrangements were called productive when the CDR3 lacked stop codons and stayed in frame with V and J; all others were non-productive. Following IMGT convention, CDR3 was defined as the stretch from the second conserved V-encoded cysteine to the conserved J-encoded phenylalanine. The earlier analysis of about 500 of the donors excluded sequences that lacked an unambiguous match to a single V gene segment. An earlier analysis of 450 to 650 of the donors called V segments functional above 56.7% productive rearrangements and segregating when the between-donor standard deviation exceeded 5%. A statistical classification framework was built for diagnosing cytomegalovirus status from the catalog of TCR beta chain sequences. V and J gene assignment, in a later analysis, came from comparing TCR nucleotide sequences with IMGT/GENE-DB human TR gene sequences. Using the TCRdist pipeline, a later analysis assigned CDR3 sequences along with most-parsimonious VDJ recombination scenarios. In a later analysis, each TCR beta chain was defined by its CDR3 amino acid sequence together with its V-gene family, and reads lacking a unique V-gene family were excluded. As a way to deal with suspected cross-contamination and a sequencing artifact, a later analysis dropped over 550 nucleotide sequences that were highly shared and had low generation probability. For each public chain, a later analysis derived a clonal expansion index from normalized ranks of inferred template counts within each repertoire. A later analysis computed generation probabilities with a VDJ recombination model fitted to out-of-frame rearrangements, and checked the results against IGoR. In a later analysis, TCR-TCR, TCR-HLA and TCR-CMV co-occurrence was scored with hypergeometric tests, and a repertoire-size bias correction was applied to TCR pairs. A later analysis estimated false discovery rates by permuting HLA or CMV assignments 20 times. In a later analysis, co-occurring TCRs were grouped with DBSCAN, and TCRdist sequence similarity was added when clustering was performed within HLA-allele-positive subsets. Repertoires with fewer than 30,000 or more than 120,000 public chains were left out of co-occurrence clustering, as were about 5 repertoires with anomalous nucleotide sharing. TCRdb took over this immuneACCESS table, retaining in-frame rearrangements with V and J assigned. Such tables are incomplete; in checked studies, under half of the missing clones stem from an unresolved V gene, and the remainder is unexplained. V and J calls and clone size are as listed in that table; D and trimming were resolved from the DNA. Across this sample there are about 130,000 clones, with approximately 83% seen only once. Of the sample, over 3% falls within the top ten clones.

In total, approximately 690 healthy bone marrow donors made up the cohort. All cohort members were sampled while nominally healthy, although unrecorded immune exposures were likely present. The donor tested CMV seronegative, placing the donor among the roughly 400 seronegative members of the cohort. A peripheral blood sample was collected from each donor, and TCR beta sequencing was performed on peripheral blood mononuclear cells. The Qiagen DNeasy Blood Extraction Kit was used to extract genomic DNA from the blood cell samples. This TCR was sampled from a man in his forties in good health and CMV-seronegative. The source material was PBMCs. Recombination connected TRBV9 to TRBJ2-1; too little of a D gene remains to name it. For the CDR3, the sequence is CASSGQYNEQFF. The nucleotide sequence reads as follows: TGTGCCAGCAGCGGTCAGTACAATGAGCAGTTCTTC.